The present TCR beta chain was sequenced within a study of cytomegalovirus exposure and HLA in healthy donors (dated by TCRdb to the late 2010s). With regard to the full study: The roughly 670 repertoires of the first cohort and the 110 or so validation repertoires were produced on the same platform, according to a later analysis. The study aimed to test whether cataloging public T cell receptors could reveal signatures of past pathogen exposure. Along with the approximately 650-subject first cohort, a separate validation cohort of over 90 different subjects was used. High-throughput TCR immunosequencing, statistical association of individual TCRs with disease status, and machine learning were combined to predict cytomegalovirus infection status.

Points the paper makes about the study in general: In the study, 150 to 200 TCR beta chains were listed as associated with cytomegalovirus. Cytomegalovirus status was reported to be diagnosed by the classifier with high specificity and sensitivity in both the original and validation cohorts. The authors suggested that the approach could potentially be extended to other disease states and immunological phenotypes. Most TCR sequences were observed very rarely across donors, whereas some public TCRs were present in many individuals. All 110 or so repertoires were used to score co-occurrence in the validation cohort in a later analysis, because that analysis had no HLA typing for the cohort. Three of the identified cytomegalovirus-associated TCR beta chains were confirmed in vitro to be specific for cytomegalovirus antigens. A later analysis found that TCRs clustered in the first cohort also tended to co-occur in the roughly 120 validation repertoires, with 94% of cluster scores above 0.

The donors belonged to the validation cohort of about 130 subjects, which was separate from the approximately 700-subject first cohort. Receptor amplification or capture employed the immunoSEQ multiplex PCR assay. The paper's data handling went like this. A statistical classification framework was developed to diagnose cytomegalovirus status using the catalog of TCR beta chain sequences. The table comes from immuneACCESS by way of TCRdb, which keeps in-frame sequences with V and J called. Part of the clones is missing from these tables; in studies checked, under half for an unresolved V gene and the rest for unknown reasons. V and J calls and clone size are as listed in that table; D and trimming were resolved from the DNA. Present in this sample are around 150,000 clones, approximately 96% of which were seen just once. Under 0.9% of the sample goes to the ten largest clones. To note about this clone: It has no known antigen specificity. One base away there is no much larger clone; base qualities are not given.

Sequenced input: PBMCs. The sequence came from a woman aged 18-29 years in good health and CMV-seronegative.

The DNA sequence is given as TGTGCCAACGCTAAAGACACCTACAATGAGCAGTTCTTC. Translated, it reads CANAKDTYNEQFF. The sequence is built from TRBV10-3 and TRBJ2-1, with no confidently assigned D gene. CDR1 is given as ENHRY and CDR2 as SYGVKD, both from the germline V gene. Deletion took 10 bases off V and 2 bases off J, with a span of 12 bases between the germline ends. Spanning cysteine to phenylalanine, the CDR3 consists of 13 amino acids. Just CDR3 DNA is preserved here, 39 bases in frame from base 1.